Sequencing of this T cell receptor (beta chain) was carried out in a study of control samples from healthy donors and cancer patients. Measured with immunoSEQ multiplex PCR; TCRdb has only the in-frame clones, and not every one. The table records about 65,000 clones, about nine tenths of them present only once. CDR3 length: 13 amino acids. The germline V and J ends were trimmed by 6 bases and 4 bases, with 12 bases remaining between them. CDR1 is LNHDA, CDR2 SQIVND, per germline (reference sequence). This TCR came from a woman between 50 and 59 years old with colorectal cancer. Sequencing was carried out using PBMCs. The chain couples TRBV19 to TRBJ1-1; possible D gene TRBD1, 5 bases. The DNA for the CDR3 is TGTGCCAGTAGCGAGGGGCTTGGCACTGAAGCTTTCTTT. This codes for CASSEGLGTEAFF.